The clone carrying this T cell receptor beta chain was observed once. Its antigen is unknown. Germline assignment: CDR1 MDHEN and CDR2 SYDVKM. V lost 7 bases and J 5 bases, leaving 15 bases between the germline ends. CDR3 length equals 14 residues. This sample is part of a study of T cells in pancreatic ductal adenocarcinoma. Whole-study findings and limits: This surgical cohort overrepresents the minority presenting with early-stage disease. No significant tumor-blood clonality difference; means were about 0.11 and 0.078.

Assay used: immunoSEQ multiplex PCR; TCRdb lists only in-frame clones, some missing. The sample carries more than 25,000 clones, more than 90% recorded once. Surgery without prior neoadjuvant therapy was the treatment of the selected pancreatic ductal adenocarcinoma patients. The chain is built from TRBV28 and TRBJ1-5, with TRBD1 as a possible D gene (5 bases). Sequencing was performed on PBMCs. The source of this sequence is a human donor with pancreatic ductal adenocarcinoma. For the CDR3, the DNA is TGTGCCAGCAACCATCGGTCAGGGTATCAGCCCCAGCATTTT. This gives the protein CASNHRSGYQPQHF.